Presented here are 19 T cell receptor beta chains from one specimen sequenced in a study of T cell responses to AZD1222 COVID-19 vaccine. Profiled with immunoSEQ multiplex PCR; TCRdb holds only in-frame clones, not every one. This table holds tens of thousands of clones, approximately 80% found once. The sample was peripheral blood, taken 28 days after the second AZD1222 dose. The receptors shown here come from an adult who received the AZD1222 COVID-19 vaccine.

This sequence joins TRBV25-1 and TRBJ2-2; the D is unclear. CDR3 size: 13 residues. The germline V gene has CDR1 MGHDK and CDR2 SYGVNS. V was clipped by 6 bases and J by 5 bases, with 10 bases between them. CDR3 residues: CASSGSSTGELFF. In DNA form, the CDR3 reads TGTGCCAGCAGCGGGTCTAGTACCGGGGAGCTGTTTTTT.

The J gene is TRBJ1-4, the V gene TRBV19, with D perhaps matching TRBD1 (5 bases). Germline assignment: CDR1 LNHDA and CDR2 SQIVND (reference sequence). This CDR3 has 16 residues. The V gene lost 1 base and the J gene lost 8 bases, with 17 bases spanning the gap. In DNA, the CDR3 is TGTGCCAGTAGTATAGGGGATTCGAGGGGTCGGGAAAAACTGTTTTTT. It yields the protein CASSIGDSRGREKLFF.

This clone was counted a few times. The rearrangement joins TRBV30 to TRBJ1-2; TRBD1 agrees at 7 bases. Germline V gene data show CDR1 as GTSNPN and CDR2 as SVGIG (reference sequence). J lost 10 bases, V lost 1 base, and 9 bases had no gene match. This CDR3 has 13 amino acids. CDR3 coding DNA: TGTGCCTGGAGTGGACAGGGAAGAGAGGCCTACACCTTC. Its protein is CAWSGQGREAYTF.

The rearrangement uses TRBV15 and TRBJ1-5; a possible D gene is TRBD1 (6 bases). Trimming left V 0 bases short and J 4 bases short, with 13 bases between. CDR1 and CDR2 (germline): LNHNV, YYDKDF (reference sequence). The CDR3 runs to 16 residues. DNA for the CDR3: TGTGCCACCAGCAGAGATACACAGGGACGTAATCAGCCCCAGCATTTT. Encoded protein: CATSRDTQGRNQPQHF.

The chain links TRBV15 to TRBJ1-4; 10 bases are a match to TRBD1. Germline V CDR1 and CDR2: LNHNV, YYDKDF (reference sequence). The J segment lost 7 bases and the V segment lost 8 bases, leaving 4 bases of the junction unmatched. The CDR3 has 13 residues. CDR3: CATGDRGFEKLFF. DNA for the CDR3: TGTGCCACCGGGGACAGGGGATTTGAAAAACTGTTTTTT.

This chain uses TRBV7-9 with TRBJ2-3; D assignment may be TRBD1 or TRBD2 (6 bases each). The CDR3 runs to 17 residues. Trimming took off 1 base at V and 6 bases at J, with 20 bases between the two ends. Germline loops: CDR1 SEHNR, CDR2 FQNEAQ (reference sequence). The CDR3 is CASSLEVGGARGDTQYF. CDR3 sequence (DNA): TGTGCCAGCAGCTTAGAGGTCGGCGGGGCCAGGGGCGATACGCAGTATTTT.

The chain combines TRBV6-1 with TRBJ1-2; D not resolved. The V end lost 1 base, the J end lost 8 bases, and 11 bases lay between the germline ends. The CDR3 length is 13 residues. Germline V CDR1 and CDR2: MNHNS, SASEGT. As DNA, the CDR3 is TGTGCCAGCAGTGAAGTACTGGCGGGGGGCTACACCTTC. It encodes CASSEVLAGGYTF.

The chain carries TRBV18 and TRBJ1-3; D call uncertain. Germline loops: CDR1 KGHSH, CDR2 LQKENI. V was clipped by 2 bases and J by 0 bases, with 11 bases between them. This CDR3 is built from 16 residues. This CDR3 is CASSPGALDSGNTIYF. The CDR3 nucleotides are TGTGCCAGCTCACCAGGCGCTCTAGACTCTGGAAACACCATATATTTT.

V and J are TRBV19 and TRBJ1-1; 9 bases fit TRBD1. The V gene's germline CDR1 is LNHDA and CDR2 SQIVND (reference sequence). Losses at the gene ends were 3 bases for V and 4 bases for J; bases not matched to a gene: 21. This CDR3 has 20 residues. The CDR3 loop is CASSIRDRVPQGRRVTEAFF. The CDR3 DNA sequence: TGTGCCAGTAGTATCCGGGACAGGGTTCCACAGGGACGGCGAGTCACTGAAGCTTTCTTT. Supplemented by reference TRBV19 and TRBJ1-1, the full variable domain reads DGGITQSPKYLFRKEGQNVTLSCEQNLNHDAMYWYRQDPGQGLRLIYYSQIVNDFQKGDIAEGYSVSREKKESFPLTVTSAQKNPTAFYLCASSIRDRVPQGRRVTEAFFGQGTRLTVV.

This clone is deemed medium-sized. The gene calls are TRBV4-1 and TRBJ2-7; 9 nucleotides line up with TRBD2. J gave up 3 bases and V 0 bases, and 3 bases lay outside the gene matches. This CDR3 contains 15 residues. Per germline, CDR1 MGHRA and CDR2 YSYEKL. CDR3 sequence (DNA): TGCGCCAGCAGCCAAGAAAGCGGGAGGAACTACGAGCAGTACTTC. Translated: CASSQESGRNYEQYF.

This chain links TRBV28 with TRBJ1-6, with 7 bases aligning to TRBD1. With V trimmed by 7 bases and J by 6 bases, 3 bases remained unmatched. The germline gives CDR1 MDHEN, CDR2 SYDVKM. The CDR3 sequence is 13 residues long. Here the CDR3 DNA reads TGTGCCAGCATTTCAGGGGGTAATTCACCCCTCCACTTT. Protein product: CASISGGNSPLHF.

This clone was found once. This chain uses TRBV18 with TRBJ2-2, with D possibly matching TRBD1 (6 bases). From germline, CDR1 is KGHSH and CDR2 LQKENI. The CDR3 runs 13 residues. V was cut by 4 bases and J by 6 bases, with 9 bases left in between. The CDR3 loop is CASSLSGAGELFF. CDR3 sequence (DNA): TGTGCCAGCTCACTATCAGGGGCCGGGGAGCTGTTTTTT.

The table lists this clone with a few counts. Here the CDR3 DNA reads TGTGCCAGCAAGACTAGCGGAGCATACAATGAGCAGTTCTTC. It is translated as CASKTSGAYNEQFF. The chain combines TRBV27 with TRBJ2-1, with 9 bases aligning to TRBD2. The germline V gene encodes CDR1 MNHEY and CDR2 SMNVEV (reference sequence). CDR3 size: 14 residues. With 7 bases clipped from V and 4 bases from J, the junction kept 5 bases outside the gene matches.

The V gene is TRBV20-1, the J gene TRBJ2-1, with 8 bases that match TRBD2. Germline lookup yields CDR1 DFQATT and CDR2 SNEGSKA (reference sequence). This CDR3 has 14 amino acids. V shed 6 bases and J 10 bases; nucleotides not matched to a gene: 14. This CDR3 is CSASSGLVPGEQFF. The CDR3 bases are TGCAGTGCAAGTTCGGGACTAGTGCCCGGGGAGCAGTTCTTC.

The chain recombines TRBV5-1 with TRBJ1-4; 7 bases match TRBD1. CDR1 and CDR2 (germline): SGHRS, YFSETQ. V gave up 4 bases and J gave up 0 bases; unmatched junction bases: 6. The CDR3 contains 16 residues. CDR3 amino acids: CASSRGQRATNEKLFF. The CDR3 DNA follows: TGCGCCAGCAGCAGGGGACAGCGAGCAACTAATGAAAAACTGTTTTTT.

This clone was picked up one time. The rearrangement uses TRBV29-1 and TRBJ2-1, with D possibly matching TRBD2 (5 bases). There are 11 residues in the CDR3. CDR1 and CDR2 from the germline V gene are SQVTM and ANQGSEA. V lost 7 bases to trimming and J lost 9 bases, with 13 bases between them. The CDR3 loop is CSGLVAREQFF. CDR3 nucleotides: TGCAGCGGGTTGGTAGCGCGTGAGCAGTTCTTC.

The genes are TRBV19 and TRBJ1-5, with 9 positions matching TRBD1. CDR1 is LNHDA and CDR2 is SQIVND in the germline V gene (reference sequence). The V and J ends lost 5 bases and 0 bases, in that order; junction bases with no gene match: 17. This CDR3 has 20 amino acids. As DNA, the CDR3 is TGTGCCAGTAGTCCCCCCGGGACAGGGTATGGGGGTTATAGCAATCAGCCCCAGCATTTT. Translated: CASSPPGTGYGGYSNQPQHF. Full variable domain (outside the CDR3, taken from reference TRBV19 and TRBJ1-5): DGGITQSPKYLFRKEGQNVTLSCEQNLNHDAMYWYRQDPGQGLRLIYYSQIVNDFQKGDIAEGYSVSREKKESFPLTVTSAQKNPTAFYLCASSPPGTGYGGYSNQPQHFGDGTRLSIL.

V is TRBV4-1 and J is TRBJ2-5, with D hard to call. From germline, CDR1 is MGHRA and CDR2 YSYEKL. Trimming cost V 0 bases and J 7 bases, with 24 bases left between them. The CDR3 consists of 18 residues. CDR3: CASSQERLRPNSARTQYF. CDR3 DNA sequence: TGCGCCAGCAGCCAAGAAAGGCTCAGGCCAAACTCGGCAAGGACCCAGTACTTC.

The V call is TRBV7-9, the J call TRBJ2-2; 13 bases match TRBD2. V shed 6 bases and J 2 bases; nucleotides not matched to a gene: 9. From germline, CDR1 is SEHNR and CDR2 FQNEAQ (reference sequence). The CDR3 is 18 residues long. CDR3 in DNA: TGTGCCAGCAGTCGAACTAGCGGGAGGGCCGGAAACACCGGGGAGCTGTTTTTT. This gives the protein CASSRTSGRAGNTGELFF.